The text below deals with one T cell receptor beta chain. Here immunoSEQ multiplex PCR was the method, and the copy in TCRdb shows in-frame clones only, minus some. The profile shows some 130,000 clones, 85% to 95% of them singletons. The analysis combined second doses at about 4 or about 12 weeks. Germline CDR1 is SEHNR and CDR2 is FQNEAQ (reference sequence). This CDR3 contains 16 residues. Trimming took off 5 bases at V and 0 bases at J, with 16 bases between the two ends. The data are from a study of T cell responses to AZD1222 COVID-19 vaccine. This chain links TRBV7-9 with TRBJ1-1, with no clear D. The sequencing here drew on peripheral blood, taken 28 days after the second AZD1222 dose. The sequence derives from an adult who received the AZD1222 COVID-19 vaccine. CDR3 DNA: TGTGCCAGCAGCCCCGGACTGGCCGTCATGAACACTGAAGCTTTCTTT. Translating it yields CASSPGLAVMNTEAFF.